Listed below are T cell receptor beta chains from one sample, sequenced in a study of Ad26.COV2.S vaccination and SARS-CoV-2 variants. TCRdb's copy holds only in-frame clones and misses some; the assay was immunoSEQ multiplex PCR. The sample carries some 460,000 clones, approximately 90% recorded once. The sample consisted of peripheral blood, taken in a trial of Ad26.COV2.S vaccine versus placebo. These TCRs come from a person aged 18-65 years who received the Ad26.COV2.S COVID-19 vaccine or a placebo. The CDR3 runs from the conserved cysteine through the conserved F or W. D genes are given only for firm matches. Size tells how often a clone was seen (once, few, many) or the class of an expanded clone, and some rows leave it out.

.,TRBJ1-6,TRBV4-1,.,CASSQGRKGRPSYNSPLHF,TGCGCCAGCAGCCAAGGTAGGAAGGGGAGGCCCTCCTATAATTCACCCCTCCACTTT
.,TRBJ1-1,TRBV25-1,.,CASSESLGVGPTEAFF,TGTGCCAGCAGTGAAAGTCTAGGCGTGGGCCCCACTGAAGCTTTCTTT
.,TRBJ1-1,TRBV5-1,.,CASSLVRGGNTEAFF,TGCGCCAGCAGCTTGGTACGGGGTGGGAACACTGAAGCTTTCTTT
.,TRBJ1-6,TRBV7-2,TRBD1,CASSLGMGQGKAPLHF,TGTGCCAGCAGCTTAGGCATGGGACAGGGAAAGGCACCCCTCCACTTT
.,TRBJ2-7,TRBV6-6,TRBD2,CASSPTGTSGRAGSYEQYF,TGTGCCAGCAGTCCTACCGGGACTAGCGGGAGGGCCGGGTCCTACGAGCAGTACTTC
few,TRBJ2-2,TRBV25-1,.,CASEGLTSGELFF,TGTGCCAGCGAAGGACTTACCAGCGGGGAGCTGTTTTTT
.,TRBJ2-6,TRBV7-3,TRBD1,CASSLTGAPGANVLTF,TGTGCCAGCAGCTTGACAGGGGCCCCTGGGGCCAACGTCCTGACTTTC
.,TRBJ1-4,TRBV5-8,TRBD1,CASSLGTANEKLFF,TGTGCCAGCAGCCTAGGGACAGCTAATGAAAAACTGTTTTTT
.,TRBJ1-1,TRBV25-1,.,CASSPGPGRGAFF,TGTGCCAGCAGTCCCGGCCCTGGGAGGGGAGCTTTCTTT
.,TRBJ1-2,TRBV5-1,.,CASSLALTGTTNYGYTF,TGCGCCAGCAGCTTGGCCCTAACAGGGACCACTAACTATGGCTACACCTTC
.,TRBJ2-1,TRBV5-1,TRBD1,CASSPDRASDNEQFF,TGCGCCAGCAGCCCAGACAGGGCCTCTGACAATGAGCAGTTCTTC
.,TRBJ1-1,TRBV6-6,.,CASSSRQNTEAFF,TGTGCCAGCAGTTCCCGCCAGAACACTGAAGCTTTCTTT
.,TRBJ1-2,TRBV4-3,.,CASSQDLPGRAPRF,TGCGCCAGCAGCCAAGATCTTCCAGGGAGAGCCCCTCGATTC
.,TRBJ2-1,TRBV9,TRBD2,CASSELSGAYNEQFF,TGTGCCAGCAGCGAGCTGAGCGGGGCCTACAATGAGCAGTTCTTC
.,TRBJ2-3,TRBV7-2,.,CASSLVGYADTQYF,TGTGCCAGCAGCTTAGTGGGGTATGCAGATACGCAGTATTTT
.,TRBJ1-2,TRBV12-5,.,CASGPGSRHYGYTF,TGTGCTAGTGGCCCAGGTTCCAGACACTATGGCTACACCTTC
.,TRBJ1-2,TRBV5-1,.,CASSPDPAGGYTF,TGCGCCAGCAGCCCCGACCCGGCTGGGGGCTACACCTTC
.,TRBJ2-3,TRBV29-1,.,CSVEGPNTDTQYF,TGCAGCGTTGAAGGGCCCAACACAGATACGCAGTATTTT
.,TRBJ2-7,TRBV9,.,CASSPNPGDTIEQYF,TGTGCCAGCAGCCCCAACCCGGGGGATACAATCGAGCAGTACTTC
.,TRBJ1-1,TRBV19,.,CATAHKATEAFF,TGTGCCACCGCCCACAAGGCCACTGAAGCTTTCTTT
.,TRBJ2-3,TRBV9,TRBD1,CASSVVGTERTDTQYF,TGTGCCAGCAGCGTAGTCGGGACAGAGCGCACAGATACGCAGTATTTT
few,TRBJ2-7,TRBV29-1,.,CSGGTGYEQYF,TGCAGCGGGGGGACCGGATACGAGCAGTACTTC
.,TRBJ2-4,TRBV28,TRBD1,CASKGGWTGWLTIQYF,TGTGCCTCGAAAGGGGGCTGGACAGGGTGGCTGACCATTCAGTACTTC
.,TRBJ2-5,TRBV5-1,.,CASSLAAQARETQYF,TGCGCCAGCAGCTTGGCCGCTCAGGCTCGGGAGACCCAGTACTTC
.,TRBJ1-5,TRBV20-1,.,CSASVRGNQPQHF,TGCAGTGCTAGTGTCAGGGGCAATCAGCCCCAGCATTTT
.,TRBJ2-3,TRBV24-1,.,CATSDPRTEDTQYF,TGTGCCACCAGTGATCCCCGGACTGAAGATACGCAGTATTTT
.,TRBJ1-3,TRBV28,.,CASTSSGRNTIYF,TGTGCCAGCACCTCCTCCGGCCGAAACACCATATATTTT
few,TRBJ1-2,TRBV7-2,.,CASSLGSVRSYGYTF,TGTGCCAGCAGCTTAGGATCGGTAAGGAGCTATGGCTACACCTTC
.,TRBJ2-7,TRBV29-1,.,CITPGQRPYEQYF,TGCATCACCCCAGGACAGCGTCCCTACGAGCAGTACTTC
.,TRBJ1-5,TRBV28,TRBD1,CASSSPGTGLSNQPQHF,TGTGCCAGCAGTTCCCCGGGGACAGGGCTGAGCAATCAGCCCCAGCATTTT
.,TRBJ2-1,TRBV7-9,.,CASSLSEEWHEQFF,TGTGCCAGCAGCCTTAGCGAGGAGTGGCATGAGCAGTTCTTC
once,TRBJ2-7,TRBV7-9,.,CASSLAPRPLYEQYF,TGTGCCAGCAGCTTAGCACCTCGCCCCCTCTACGAGCAGTACTTC
.,TRBJ1-1,TRBV4-3,.,CASSQEGGADTEAFF,TGCGCCAGCAGCCAAGAAGGTGGGGCCGACACTGAAGCTTTCTTT
.,TRBJ2-2,TRBV7-2,.,CASSLRGRVDTGELFF,TGTGCCAGCAGCTTAAGGGGCAGGGTCGACACCGGGGAGCTGTTTTTT
.,TRBJ2-3,TRBV18,.,CASQGGTDTQYF,TGTGCCAGCCAAGGGGGAACAGATACGCAGTATTTT
.,TRBJ1-5,TRBV18,TRBD1,CASSPRTGQGIGQPQHF,TGTGCCAGCTCACCTCGGACGGGACAGGGGATCGGGCAGCCCCAGCATTTT
.,TRBJ1-2,TRBV9,.,CASSVGTANNYGYTF,TGTGCCAGCAGCGTCGGGACCGCTAATAACTATGGCTACACCTTC
.,TRBJ2-1,TRBV6-5,.,CASSYSLNSYNEQFF,TGTGCCAGCAGTTACAGCCTTAACTCCTACAATGAGCAGTTCTTC